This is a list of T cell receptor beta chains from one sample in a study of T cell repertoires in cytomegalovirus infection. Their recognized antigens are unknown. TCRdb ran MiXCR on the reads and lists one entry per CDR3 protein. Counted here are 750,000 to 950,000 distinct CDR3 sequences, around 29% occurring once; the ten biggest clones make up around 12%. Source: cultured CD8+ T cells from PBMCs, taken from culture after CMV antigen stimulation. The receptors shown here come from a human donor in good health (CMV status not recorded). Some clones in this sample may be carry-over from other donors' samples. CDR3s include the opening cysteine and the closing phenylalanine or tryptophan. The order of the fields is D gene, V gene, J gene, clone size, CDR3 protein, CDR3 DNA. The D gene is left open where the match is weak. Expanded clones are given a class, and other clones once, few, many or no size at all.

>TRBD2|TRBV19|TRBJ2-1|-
CASKKQAGGGYNEQFF
TGTGCCAGTAAAAAACAAGCGGGGGGCGGATACAATGAGCAGTTCTTC
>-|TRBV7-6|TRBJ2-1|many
CASSLGVRQFSYNEQFF
TGTGCCAGCAGCTTAGGGGTGAGACAGTTCTCCTACAATGAGCAGTTCTTC
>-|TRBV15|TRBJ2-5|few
CATSRDFPGTQYF
TGTGCCACCAGCAGAGATTTTCCCGGGACCCAGTACTTC
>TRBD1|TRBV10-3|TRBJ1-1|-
CAISEDRDLPEAFF
TGTGCCATCAGTGAGGACAGGGACCTTCCTGAAGCTTTCTTT
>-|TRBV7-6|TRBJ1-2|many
CASSAASSGAAYGYTF
TGTGCCAGCAGCGCAGCCTCTTCAGGGGCCGCCTATGGCTACACCTTC
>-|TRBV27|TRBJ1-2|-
CASSLTRGYGYTF
TGTGCCAGCAGTTTGACCAGGGGCTATGGCTACACCTTC
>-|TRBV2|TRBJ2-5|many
CASSLPQETQYF
TGTGCCAGCAGTCTACCGCAAGAGACCCAGTACTTC
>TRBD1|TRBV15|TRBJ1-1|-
CATSGNRGPNTEAFF
TGTGCCACCAGCGGCAACAGGGGGCCGAACACTGAAGCTTTCTTT
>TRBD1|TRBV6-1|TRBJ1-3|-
CASSATTGDGGNTIYF
TGTGCCAGCAGTGCCACGACAGGGGACGGCGGAAACACCATATATTTT
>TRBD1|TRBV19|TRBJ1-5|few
CATGTGVGQPQHF
TGTGCCACCGGGACAGGGGTGGGTCAGCCCCAGCATTTT
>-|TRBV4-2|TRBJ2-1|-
CASSQSSLGGSYNEQFF
TGTGCCAGCAGCCAATCTTCACTCGGGGGTTCTTACAATGAGCAGTTCTTC
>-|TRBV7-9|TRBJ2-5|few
CASSWSAGQNQETQYF
TGTGCCAGCAGCTGGTCCGCGGGACAGAACCAAGAGACCCAGTACTTC
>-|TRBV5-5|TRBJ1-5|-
CASSSYDNQPQHF
TGTGCCAGCAGCTCGTATGACAATCAGCCCCAGCATTTT
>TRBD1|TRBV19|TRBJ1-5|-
CAAWTGGYNQPQHF
TGTGCCGCATGGACAGGGGGCTACAATCAGCCCCAGCATTTT
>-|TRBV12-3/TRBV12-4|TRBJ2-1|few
CASSFSVGYNEQFF
TGTGCCAGCAGTTTTTCGGTAGGATACAATGAGCAGTTCTTC
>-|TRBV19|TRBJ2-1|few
CASREGLNEQFF
TGTGCCAGTAGGGAAGGGCTCAATGAGCAGTTCTTC
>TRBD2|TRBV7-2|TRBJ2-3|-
CASSPGHGGAYTQYF
TGTGCCAGCAGCCCTGGGCACGGGGGGGCATATACGCAGTATTTT
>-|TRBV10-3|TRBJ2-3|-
CAISVGGSTDTQYF
TGTGCCATCAGTGTCGGGGGTAGCACAGATACGCAGTATTTT
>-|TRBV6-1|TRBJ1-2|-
CASSPTGVGFYGYTF
TGTGCCAGCAGTCCTACGGGGGTGGGCTTCTATGGCTACACCTTC
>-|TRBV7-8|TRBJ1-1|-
CASSHGQLEAFF
TGTGCCAGCAGTCATGGACAGTTAGAAGCTTTCTTT
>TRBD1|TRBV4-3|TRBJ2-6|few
CASSHYQTGRSGANVLTF
TGCGCCAGCAGCCATTATCAGACAGGGCGCTCTGGGGCCAACGTCCTGACTTTC
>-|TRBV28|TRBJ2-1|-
CASASYRDYNEQFF
TGTGCCAGCGCCTCATACAGGGACTACAATGAGCAGTTCTTC
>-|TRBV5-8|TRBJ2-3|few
CASSQYDTVADTQYF
TGTGCCAGCAGCCAATATGACACGGTGGCAGATACGCAGTATTTT
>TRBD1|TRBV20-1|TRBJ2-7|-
CSAETGTSYEQYF
TGCAGTGCCGAGACAGGGACAAGCTACGAGCAGTACTTC
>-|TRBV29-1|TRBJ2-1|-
CSVIWVGTGNEQFF
TGCAGCGTTATATGGGTGGGGACTGGCAATGAGCAGTTCTTC
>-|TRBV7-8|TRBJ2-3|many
CASSLEGLTDTQYF
TGTGCCAGCAGCTTAGAAGGTCTGACAGATACGCAGTATTTT
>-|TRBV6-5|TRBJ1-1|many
CASSPGGYTEAFF
TGTGCCAGCAGCCCCGGCGGGTACACTGAAGCTTTCTTT
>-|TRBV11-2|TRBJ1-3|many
CASSLNVRSGNTIYF
TGTGCCAGCAGCTTAAACGTACGCTCTGGAAACACCATATATTTT
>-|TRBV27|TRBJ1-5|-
CASSLEKRGNQPQHF
TGTGCCAGCAGTTTAGAGAAGAGGGGGAATCAGCCCCAGCATTTT
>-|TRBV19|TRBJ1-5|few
CASSSLETDYSNQPQHF
TGTGCCAGTAGTTCCCTGGAAACAGACTATAGCAATCAGCCCCAGCATTTT
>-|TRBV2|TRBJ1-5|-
CASRAPYSNQPQHF
TGTGCCAGCAGGGCCCCTTATAGCAATCAGCCCCAGCATTTT
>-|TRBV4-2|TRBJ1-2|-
CASSQSLGTGAGDGYTF
TGTGCCAGCAGCCAAAGCTTAGGAACCGGGGCCGGGGATGGCTACACCTTC
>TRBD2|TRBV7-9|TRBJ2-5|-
CASSRAGVLETQYF
TGTGCCAGCAGCCGGGCGGGAGTATTGGAGACCCAGTACTTC
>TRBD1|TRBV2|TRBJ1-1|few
CAIPTGEVNTEAFF
TGTGCCATCCCTACAGGGGAGGTGAACACTGAAGCTTTCTTT
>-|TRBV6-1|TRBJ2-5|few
CASSFRDRWETQYF
TGTGCCAGCAGCTTCAGAGACAGGTGGGAGACCCAGTACTTC
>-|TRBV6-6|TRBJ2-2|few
CASSMGTGQWTGELFF
TGTGCCAGCAGTATGGGGACGGGCCAGTGGACCGGGGAGCTGTTTTTT
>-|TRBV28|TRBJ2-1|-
CAIGPLFGAEDNEQFF
TGTGCCATTGGCCCATTATTTGGAGCTGAAGACAATGAGCAGTTCTTC
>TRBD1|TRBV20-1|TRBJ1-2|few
CSARRDRGRWFDGYTF
TGCAGTGCTAGGAGGGACAGGGGTCGGTGGTTTGATGGCTACACCTTC
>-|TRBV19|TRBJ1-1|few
CASTQGGVKGTEAFF
TGTGCCAGTACCCAGGGAGGGGTCAAGGGGACTGAAGCTTTCTTT
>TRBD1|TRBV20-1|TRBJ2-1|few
CSARTPGQGAYNEQFF
TGCAGTGCTAGAACCCCGGGACAGGGGGCGTACAATGAGCAGTTCTTC
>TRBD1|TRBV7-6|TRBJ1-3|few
CASSPRTGVGRNTIYF
TGTGCCAGCAGCCCGAGGACAGGGGTCGGGAGGAACACCATATATTTT
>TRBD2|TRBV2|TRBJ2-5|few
CASSEDLAGAFPQETQYF
TGTGCCAGCAGTGAAGACCTAGCGGGGGCCTTTCCCCAAGAGACCCAGTACTTC
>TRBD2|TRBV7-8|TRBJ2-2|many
CASSPPGLAGVNTGELFF
TGTGCCAGCAGCCCCCCGGGACTAGCGGGGGTCAACACCGGGGAGCTGTTTTTT
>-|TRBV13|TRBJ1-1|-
CASKGIDGTEAFF
TGTGCCAGCAAAGGAATCGATGGCACTGAAGCTTTCTTT
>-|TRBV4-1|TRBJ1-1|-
CASSQVEFPDTEAFF
TGCGCCAGCAGCCAAGTGGAGTTCCCGGACACTGAAGCTTTCTTT
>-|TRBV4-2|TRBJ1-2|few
CASSQEGPSYGYTF
TGTGCCAGCAGCCAAGAAGGGCCGTCCTATGGCTACACCTTC